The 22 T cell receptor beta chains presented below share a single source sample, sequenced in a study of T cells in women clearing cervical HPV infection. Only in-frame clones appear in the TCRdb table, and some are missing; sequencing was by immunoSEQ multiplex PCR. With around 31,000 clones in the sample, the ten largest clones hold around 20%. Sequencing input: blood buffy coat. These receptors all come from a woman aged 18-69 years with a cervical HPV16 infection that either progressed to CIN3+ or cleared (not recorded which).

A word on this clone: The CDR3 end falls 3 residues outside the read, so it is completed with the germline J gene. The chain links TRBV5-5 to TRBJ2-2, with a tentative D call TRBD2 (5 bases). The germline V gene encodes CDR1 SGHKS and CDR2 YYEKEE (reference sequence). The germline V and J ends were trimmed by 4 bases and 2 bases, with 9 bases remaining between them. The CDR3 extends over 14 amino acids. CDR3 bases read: TGTGCCAGCAGCACGAGGACTAACACCGGGGAG. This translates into CASSTRTNTGE. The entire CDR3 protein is CASSTRTNTGELFF.

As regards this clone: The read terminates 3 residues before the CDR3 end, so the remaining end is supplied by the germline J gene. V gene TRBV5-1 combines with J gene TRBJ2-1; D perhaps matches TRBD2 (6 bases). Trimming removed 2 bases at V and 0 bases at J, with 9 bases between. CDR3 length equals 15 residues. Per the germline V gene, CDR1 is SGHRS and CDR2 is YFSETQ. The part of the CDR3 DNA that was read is TGCGCCAGCAGCTTCGGCGGGGTCTCCTACAATGAG. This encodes CASSFGGVSYNE. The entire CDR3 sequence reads CASSFGGVSYNEQFF.

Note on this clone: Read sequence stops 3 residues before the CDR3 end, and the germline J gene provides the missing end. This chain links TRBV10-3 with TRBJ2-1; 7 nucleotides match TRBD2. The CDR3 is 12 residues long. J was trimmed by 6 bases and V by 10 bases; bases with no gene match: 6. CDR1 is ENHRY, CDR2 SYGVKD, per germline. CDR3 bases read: TGTGCCACACAACTAGCGAGCAATGAG. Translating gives CATQLASNE. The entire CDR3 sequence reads CATQLASNEQFF.

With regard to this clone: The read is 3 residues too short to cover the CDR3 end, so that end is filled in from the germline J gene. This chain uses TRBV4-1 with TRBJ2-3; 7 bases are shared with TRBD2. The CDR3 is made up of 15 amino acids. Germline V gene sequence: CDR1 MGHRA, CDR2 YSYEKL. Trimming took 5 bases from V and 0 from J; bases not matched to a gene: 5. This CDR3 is CASSGGRGSTDTQYF. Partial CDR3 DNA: TGCGCCAGCAGCGGGGGGAGGGGTAGCACAGATACG.

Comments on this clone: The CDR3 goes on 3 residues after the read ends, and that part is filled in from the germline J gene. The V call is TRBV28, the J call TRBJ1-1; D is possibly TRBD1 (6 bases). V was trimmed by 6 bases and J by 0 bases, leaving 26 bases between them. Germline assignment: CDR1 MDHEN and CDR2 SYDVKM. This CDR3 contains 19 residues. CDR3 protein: CASRLGGGVLARLNTEAFF. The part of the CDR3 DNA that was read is TGTGCCAGCAGGCTCGGAGGGGGGGTCCTGGCGAGGTTGAACACTGAA.

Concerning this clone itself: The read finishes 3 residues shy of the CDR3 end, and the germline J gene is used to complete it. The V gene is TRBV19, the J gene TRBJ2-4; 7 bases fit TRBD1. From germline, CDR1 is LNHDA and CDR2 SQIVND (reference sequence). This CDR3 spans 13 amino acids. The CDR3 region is CASSIAGGYGQYF. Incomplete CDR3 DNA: TGTGCCAGTAGTATTGCAGGGGGATATGGT.

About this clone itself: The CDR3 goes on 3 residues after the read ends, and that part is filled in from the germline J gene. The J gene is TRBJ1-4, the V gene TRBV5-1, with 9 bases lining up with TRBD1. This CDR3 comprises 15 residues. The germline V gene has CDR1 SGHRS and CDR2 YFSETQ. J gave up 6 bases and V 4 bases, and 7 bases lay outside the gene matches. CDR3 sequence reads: CASSPGDRAYEKLFF. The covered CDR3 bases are TGCGCCAGCAGCCCGGGGGACAGGGCATATGAAAAA.

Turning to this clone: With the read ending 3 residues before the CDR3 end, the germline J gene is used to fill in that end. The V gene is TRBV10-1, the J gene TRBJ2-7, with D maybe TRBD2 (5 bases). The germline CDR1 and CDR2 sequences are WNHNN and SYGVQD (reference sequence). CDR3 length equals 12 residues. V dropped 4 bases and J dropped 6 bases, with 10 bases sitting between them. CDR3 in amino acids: CASSAAAGEQYF. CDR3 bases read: TGCGCCAGCAGTGCCGCCGCGGGCGAG.

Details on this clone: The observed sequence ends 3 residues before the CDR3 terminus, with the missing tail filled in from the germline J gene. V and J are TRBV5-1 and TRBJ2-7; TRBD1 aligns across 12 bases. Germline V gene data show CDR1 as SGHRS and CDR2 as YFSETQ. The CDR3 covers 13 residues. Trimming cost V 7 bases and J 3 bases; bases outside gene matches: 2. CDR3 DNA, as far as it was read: TGCGCCAGCGGGGACAGGGGGCGCTACGAG. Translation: CASGDRGRYE. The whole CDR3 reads CASGDRGRYEQYF.

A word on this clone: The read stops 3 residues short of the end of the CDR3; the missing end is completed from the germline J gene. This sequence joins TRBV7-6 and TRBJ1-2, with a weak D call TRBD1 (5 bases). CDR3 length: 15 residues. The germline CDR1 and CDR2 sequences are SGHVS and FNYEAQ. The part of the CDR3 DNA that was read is TGTGCCAGCAGCTTAGTTAGGGGCGGCGGATACGAC. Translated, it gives CASSLVRGGGYD. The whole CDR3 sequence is CASSLVRGGGYDYTF.

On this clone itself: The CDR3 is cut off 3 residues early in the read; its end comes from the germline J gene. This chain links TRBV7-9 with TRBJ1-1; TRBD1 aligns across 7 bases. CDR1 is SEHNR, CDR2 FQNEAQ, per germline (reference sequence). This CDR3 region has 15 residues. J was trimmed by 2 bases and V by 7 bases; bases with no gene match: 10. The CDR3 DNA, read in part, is TGTGCCAGCAAACCAGAAGGGACAGCCAACACTGAA. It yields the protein CASKPEGTANTE. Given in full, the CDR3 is CASKPEGTANTEAFF.

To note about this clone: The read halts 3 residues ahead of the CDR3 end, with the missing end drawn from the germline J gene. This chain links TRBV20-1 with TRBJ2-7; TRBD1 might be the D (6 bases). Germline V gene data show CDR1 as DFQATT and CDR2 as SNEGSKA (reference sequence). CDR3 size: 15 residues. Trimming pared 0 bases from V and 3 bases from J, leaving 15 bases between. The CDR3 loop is CSARDPQGPGYEQYF. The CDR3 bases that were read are TGCAGTGCTAGAGACCCACAGGGTCCGGGCTACGAG.

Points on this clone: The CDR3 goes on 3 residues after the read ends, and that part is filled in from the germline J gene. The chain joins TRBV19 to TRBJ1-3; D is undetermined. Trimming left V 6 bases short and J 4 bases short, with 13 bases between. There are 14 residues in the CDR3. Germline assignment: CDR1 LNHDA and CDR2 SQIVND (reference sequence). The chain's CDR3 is CASRKQQLGNTIYF. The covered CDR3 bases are TGTGCCAGTAGAAAACAGCAACTGGGAAACACC.

The covered CDR3 bases are TGTGCCAGTAGTATAGACCGGCTAGCGGGAGTAAACAATGAG. It specifies CASSIDRLAGVNNE. The full CDR3 reads CASSIDRLAGVNNEQFF. The gene calls are TRBV19 and TRBJ2-1; 10 bases are shared with TRBD2. Read coverage stops 3 residues before the CDR3 terminus; the germline J gene supplies the remainder. Germline V CDR1 and CDR2: LNHDA, SQIVND (reference sequence). CDR3 length: 17 amino acids. V trimming: 0 bases; J trimming: 5 bases; junction bases outside the gene matches: 7.

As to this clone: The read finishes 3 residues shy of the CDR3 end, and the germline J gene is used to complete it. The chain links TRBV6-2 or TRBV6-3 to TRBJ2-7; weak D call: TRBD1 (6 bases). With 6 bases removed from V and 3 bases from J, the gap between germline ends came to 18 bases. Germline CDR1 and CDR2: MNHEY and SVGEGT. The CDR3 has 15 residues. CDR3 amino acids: CASRLTGPGSYEQYF. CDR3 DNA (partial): TGTGCCAGCAGACTGACAGGCCCTGGGAGCTACGAG.

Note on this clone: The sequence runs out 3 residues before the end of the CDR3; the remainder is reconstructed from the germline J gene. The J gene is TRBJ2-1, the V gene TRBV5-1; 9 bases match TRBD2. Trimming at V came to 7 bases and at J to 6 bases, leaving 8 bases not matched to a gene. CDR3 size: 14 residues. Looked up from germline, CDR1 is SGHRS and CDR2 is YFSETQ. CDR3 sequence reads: CASGDSGGLNEQFF. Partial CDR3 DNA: TGCGCCAGCGGTGATAGCGGGGGCCTCAATGAG. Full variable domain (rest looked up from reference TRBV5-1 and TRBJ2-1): KAGVTQTPRYLIKTRGQQVTLSCSPISGHRSVSWYQQTPGQGLQFLFEYFSETQRNKGNFPGRFSGRQFSNSRSEMNVSTLELGDSALYLCASGDSGGLNEQFFGPGTRLTVL.

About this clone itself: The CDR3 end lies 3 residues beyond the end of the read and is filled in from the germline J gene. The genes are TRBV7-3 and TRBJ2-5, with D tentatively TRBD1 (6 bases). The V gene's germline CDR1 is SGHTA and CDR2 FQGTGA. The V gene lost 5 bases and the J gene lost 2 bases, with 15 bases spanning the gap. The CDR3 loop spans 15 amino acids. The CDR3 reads CASSPGRDNQETQYF. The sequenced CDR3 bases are TGTGCCAGCAGCCCCGGTAGGGACAATCAAGAGACC.

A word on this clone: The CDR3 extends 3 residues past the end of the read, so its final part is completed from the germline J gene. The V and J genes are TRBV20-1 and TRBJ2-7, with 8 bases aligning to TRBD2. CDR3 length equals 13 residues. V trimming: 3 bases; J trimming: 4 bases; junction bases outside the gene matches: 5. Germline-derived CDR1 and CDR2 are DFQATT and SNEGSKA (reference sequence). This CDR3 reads CSASSGLAYEQYF. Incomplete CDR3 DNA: TGCAGTGCTAGTTCAGGACTAGCTTACGAG.

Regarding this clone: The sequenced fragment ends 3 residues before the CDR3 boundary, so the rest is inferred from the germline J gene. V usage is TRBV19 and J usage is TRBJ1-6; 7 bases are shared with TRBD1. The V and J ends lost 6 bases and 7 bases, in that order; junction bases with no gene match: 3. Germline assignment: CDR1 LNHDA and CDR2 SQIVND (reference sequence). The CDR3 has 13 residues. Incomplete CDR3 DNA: TGTGCCAGTAGGTGGGACAGCAATTCACCC. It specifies CASRWDSNSP. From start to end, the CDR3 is CASRWDSNSPLHF.

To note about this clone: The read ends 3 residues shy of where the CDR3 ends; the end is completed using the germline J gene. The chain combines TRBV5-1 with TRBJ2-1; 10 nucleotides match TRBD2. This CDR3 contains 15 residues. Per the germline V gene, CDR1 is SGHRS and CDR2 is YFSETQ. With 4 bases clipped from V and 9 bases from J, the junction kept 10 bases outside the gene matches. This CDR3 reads CASSLPLAGVREQFF. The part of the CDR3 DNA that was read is TGCGCCAGCAGCCTCCCTCTAGCGGGAGTCCGTGAG.

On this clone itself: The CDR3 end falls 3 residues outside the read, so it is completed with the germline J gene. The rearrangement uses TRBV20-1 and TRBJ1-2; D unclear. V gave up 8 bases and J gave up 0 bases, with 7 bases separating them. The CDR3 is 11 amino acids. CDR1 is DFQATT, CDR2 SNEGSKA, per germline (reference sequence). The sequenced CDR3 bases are TGCAGTCTAGAGTCTAACTATGGC. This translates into CSLESNYG. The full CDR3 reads CSLESNYGYTF.

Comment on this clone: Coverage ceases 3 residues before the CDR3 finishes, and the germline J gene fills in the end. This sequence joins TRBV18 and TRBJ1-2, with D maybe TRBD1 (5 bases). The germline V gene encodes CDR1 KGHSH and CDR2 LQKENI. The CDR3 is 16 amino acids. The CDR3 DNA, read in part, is TGTGCCAGCTCACTAACCCAGGGATCAGCCAAAAACATC. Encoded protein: CASSLTQGSAKNI. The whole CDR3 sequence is CASSLTQGSAKNIYTF.